Listed below are T cell receptor beta chains from one sample, sequenced in a study of T-cell reconstitution after alpha-beta-depleted transplantation in children. TCRdb reprocessed the PCR reads with MiXCR, giving one entry per CDR3 protein. The sample has hundreds of thousands of distinct CDR3 sequences, 23% seen once. This specimen was PBMCs, mostly from graft donor cells, taken 360 days after TCRalphabeta/CD19-depleted stem cell transplant. The source of these receptors is a boy under two years old who had a stem cell transplant for acute myeloid leukemia, so the T cells may come from the graft donor. Both conserved end residues are part of each CDR3. D genes are given only for firm matches. Clone size is given for some rows only: seen once, a few or many times, or a class if the clone is expanded.

length	V	D	J	size	DNA	CDR3
14	TRBV7-1	.	TRBJ2-2	.	TGTGCCAGGGGCCCCGCGCTCCGCACCGGGGAGCTGTTTTTT	CARGPALRTGELFF
15	TRBV7-2	.	TRBJ1-5	.	TGTGCCAGCAGCTTAGCCCAGGGGCTAGATCAGCCCCAGCATTTT	CASSLAQGLDQPQHF
16	TRBV6-5	.	TRBJ2-3	.	TGTGCCAGCAGTTACTCAGGGGGGGCCTTGACAGATACGCAGTATTTT	CASSYSGGALTDTQYF
14	TRBV29-1	TRBD2	TRBJ2-1	.	TGCAGCGCGGGGACTAGCGGGGGGCAAAATGAGCAGTTCTTC	CSAGTSGGQNEQFF
14	TRBV7-2	.	TRBJ1-4	many	TGTGCCAGCAGCTTAGGAGGGGGACGGCGGAAACTGTTTTTT	CASSLGGGRRKLFF
12	TRBV6-2/TRBV6-3	.	TRBJ1-1	.	TGTGCCAGCAGACACCAAGGGGGGAAAGCTTTCTTT	CASRHQGGKAFF
14	TRBV11-2	.	TRBJ2-5	.	TGTGCCAGCAGCTTAGTCCGAGCCTCAGAGACCCAGTACTTC	CASSLVRASETQYF
11	TRBV12-3/TRBV12-4	.	TRBJ1-2	few	TGTGCCAGCAACCCTACCTATGGCTACACCTTC	CASNPTYGYTF
12	TRBV20-1	TRBD2	TRBJ2-3	.	TGCAGTGCGGAAGCGGGGACAGATACGCAGTATTTT	CSAEAGTDTQYF
14	TRBV20-1	.	TRBJ1-4	many	TGCAGTGCTAGGCGACCGAGCCAAAATGAAAAACTGTTTTTT	CSARRPSQNEKLFF
18	TRBV6-5	TRBD1	TRBJ2-1	.	TGTGCCAGCAGTTATATCGTGGGGACAGGGGGCGCCTACAATGAGCAGTTCTTC	CASSYIVGTGGAYNEQFF
16	TRBV7-2	TRBD1	TRBJ2-3	.	TGTGCCAGCAGCAAGGGACAGGGGATTGTTACAGATACGCAGTATTTT	CASSKGQGIVTDTQYF
16	TRBV7-9	.	TRBJ2-1	.	TGTGCCAGCAGCTTTGGCAACGGACAAGGCTACAATGAGCAGTTCTTC	CASSFGNGQGYNEQFF
15	TRBV28	.	TRBJ2-3	.	TGTGCCAGCAGTACCAGGGTAATTCCCACAGATACGCAGTATTTT	CASSTRVIPTDTQYF
16	TRBV20-1	TRBD1	TRBJ1-5	.	TGCAGTGCTAGGAGACAGGGGGCAGTCAGCAATCAGCCCCAGCATTTT	CSARRQGAVSNQPQHF
14	TRBV5-5	.	TRBJ2-1	many	TGTGCCAGCAGCTTGGCCGGGGTTGGGAATGAGCAGTTCTTC	CASSLAGVGNEQFF
13	TRBV3-1	.	TRBJ1-1	.	TGTGCCAGCAGCCAAGAGAGTTGGACTGAAGCTTTCTTT	CASSQESWTEAFF
16	TRBV7-2	TRBD1	TRBJ2-7	many	TGTGCCAGCAGCTTATCAGCCGGGACAGGGATATACGAGCAGTACTTC	CASSLSAGTGIYEQYF
12	TRBV7-2	.	TRBJ2-1	few	TGTGCCAGCGGGAGGTCCTCCAATGAGCAGTTCTTC	CASGRSSNEQFF
16	TRBV20-1	TRBD2	TRBJ2-3	few	TGCAGTGCTGGGGGGAGACTAGCGGGGCGTCCAGATACGCAGTATTTT	CSAGGRLAGRPDTQYF
15	TRBV6-5	.	TRBJ2-7	many	TGTGCCAGCAGCCGCCAATCTAGGAGCTCCTACGAGCAGTACTTC	CASSRQSRSSYEQYF
16	TRBV7-3	.	TRBJ1-1	many	TGTGCCAGCAGCTCACATCCACGACAGGCGAACACTGAAGCTTTCTTT	CASSSHPRQANTEAFF
13	TRBV10-3	.	TRBJ1-1	.	TGTGCCATCAGTGGGACAGAAAACACTGAAGCTTTCTTT	CAISGTENTEAFF
13	TRBV4-2	.	TRBJ2-1	few	TGTGCCAGCAGCCAAGTGTCCCAGGATGAGCAGTTCTTC	CASSQVSQDEQFF
13	TRBV6-5	.	TRBJ2-3	many	TGTGCCAGCAGTTCAACGCGCACAGATACGCAGTATTTT	CASSSTRTDTQYF
15	TRBV7-6	.	TRBJ2-7	few	TGTGCCAGCAGCTTAACAGGGCCCCGAGACTACGAGCAGTACTTC	CASSLTGPRDYEQYF
15	TRBV3-1	.	TRBJ2-1	many	TGTGCCAGCAGCCAAGATTTATTGGGGGACCGTGAGCAGTTCTTC	CASSQDLLGDREQFF
15	TRBV7-2	.	TRBJ1-1	few	TGTGCCAGCAGCCTCGGAACCGGAGTGAACACTGAAGCTTTCTTT	CASSLGTGVNTEAFF
13	TRBV29-1	.	TRBJ1-1	many	TGCAGCGTTGTGAGACAGTTTGTTCCTGAAGCTTTCTTT	CSVVRQFVPEAFF
12	TRBV18	TRBD1	TRBJ2-1	many	TGTGCCAGCTCACCGGGGACAGGGGGTCTGTTCTTC	CASSPGTGGLFF
14	TRBV6-5	.	TRBJ1-5	.	TGTGCCAGCAGTTATGATAATAGCAATCAGCCCCAGCATTTT	CASSYDNSNQPQHF
18	TRBV20-1	TRBD2	TRBJ2-3	.	TGCAGTGCTAGAGAACGTTATTTGGGACTAGCCCGCACAGATACGCAGTATTTT	CSARERYLGLARTDTQYF
15	TRBV5-1	.	TRBJ2-2	few	TGCGCCAGCAGCTTGGATTTGGGAATTCCCGGGGAGCTGTTTTTT	CASSLDLGIPGELFF
14	TRBV24-1	TRBD1	TRBJ2-2	.	TGTGCCACCAGGGGAACAGGGGGCACCGGGGAGCTGTTTTTT	CATRGTGGTGELFF
16	TRBV12-3/TRBV12-4	TRBD1	TRBJ2-4	few	TGTGCCAGCAGTTCAGCAGGGGGCTGGACCAAAAACATTCAGTACTTC	CASSSAGGWTKNIQYF
15	TRBV3-1	.	TRBJ1-4	.	TGTGCCAGCAGCCAAGCGCCGGGGGCGAGGGAAAAACTGTTTTTT	CASSQAPGAREKLFF
15	TRBV6-1	.	TRBJ2-2	many	TGTGCCGTCCGGCAGGGCAAACCGAACACCGGGGAGCTGTTTTTT	CAVRQGKPNTGELFF
15	TRBV27	.	TRBJ1-5	.	TGTGCCAGCAGTCGCGAGGGGGGATCGAGCCAGCCCCAGCATTTT	CASSREGGSSQPQHF
15	TRBV28	.	TRBJ1-1	many	TGTGCCAGCAGTTTGGGGTGGGGGGGTGTCACTGAAGCTTTCTTT	CASSLGWGGVTEAFF
16	TRBV4-3	TRBD1	TRBJ2-5	few	TGCGCCAGCAGCCCCAACAGGGACAGGGCTTCGGAGACCCAGTACTTC	CASSPNRDRASETQYF
18	TRBV4-1	TRBD2	TRBJ2-6	.	TGCGCCAGCAGCAGACTAGCGGGGGAATTTTCTGGGGCCAACGTCCTGACTTTC	CASSRLAGEFSGANVLTF
13	TRBV29-1	TRBD1	TRBJ1-1	few	TGCAGCGTTGCGCCGACAGGGTCAGGTGAAGCTTTCTTT	CSVAPTGSGEAFF
19	TRBV6-2/TRBV6-3	.	TRBJ1-1	many	TGTGCCAGCAGTTACCCTAAAGGACTTCCCGACTTCATGAACACTGAAGCTTTCTTT	CASSYPKGLPDFMNTEAFF
16	TRBV6-5	.	TRBJ1-2	few	TGTGCCAGCAGTCGGGGAGCCCATGGACCCCTATATGGCTACACCTTC	CASSRGAHGPLYGYTF
16	TRBV7-2	.	TRBJ1-1	.	TGTGCCAGCAGCTTTCAAGGGTGGCGCATGAACACTGAAGCTTTCTTT	CASSFQGWRMNTEAFF
16	TRBV12-3/TRBV12-4	.	TRBJ1-1	many	TGTGCCAGCAGTTTTGAGGGGGTGGGCATGAACACTGAAGCTTTCTTT	CASSFEGVGMNTEAFF
19	TRBV11-2	.	TRBJ2-6	few	TGTGCCAGCAGCTTAAAACCCGGGACACCCGAATCTGGGGCCAACGTCCTGACTTTC	CASSLKPGTPESGANVLTF
12	TRBV6-5	.	TRBJ1-4	.	TGTGCCAGCGGCGAGGCCCGGGAAAAACTGTTTTTT	CASGEAREKLFF